The T cell receptor (beta chain) described here comes from a study of T cell repertoires in cytomegalovirus infection. Study at large: CMV infection plus the matching HLA type was flagged by public TCR beta signatures.

This clonotype was seen at least ten times. Germline V gives CDR1 SGHTA, CDR2 FQGNSA. V was shortened by 7 bases and J by 3 bases, with 15 bases between the two germline ends. The length of the CDR3 is 14 residues. TCRdb ran MiXCR on the reads and lists one entry per CDR3 protein. The table includes a few hundred thousand distinct CDR3 sequences, 8% to 9.5% detected once. The receptor was derived from a human donor in good health (CMV status not recorded). Some clones in this sample may be carry-over from other donors' samples. The sample was PBMCs. The rearrangement links TRBV7-2 to TRBJ1-1; a possible D gene is TRBD1 (6 bases). The CDR3 region has the DNA TGTGCCAGCACCCTCTTGAGGGGGGACACTGAAGCTTTCTTT. It codes for CASTLLRGDTEAFF.